The clone carrying this T cell receptor beta chain was found a few times. Antigen unknown. The CDR3 runs 14 residues. Losses at the gene ends were 5 bases for V and 3 bases for J; bases not matched to a gene: 5. In germline, CDR1 is DFQATT, CDR2 SNEGSKA (reference sequence). These data come from a study of T cells in Graves' hyperthyroidism and ophthalmopathy. Study outcomes and limitations: The model forecast ophthalmopathy, anticipating it by a median about six months before onset.

Researchers amplified the TCR beta CDR3 regions from RNA transcripts. HTBI primers were used for first-round RT-PCR of the TCR CDR3. TCRdb independently ran MiXCR on the multiplex PCR reads; one entry per CDR3 protein. The repertoire consists of roughly 290,000 distinct CDR3 sequences, with over 15% occurring once and the leading ten covering approximately 57%. V gene TRBV20-1 combines with J gene TRBJ1-4; 8 nucleotides align to TRBD1. The sample taken for sequencing was blood. This clonotype originated in a woman aged 60-75 years with Graves' ophthalmopathy. The CDR3 DNA is TGCAGTGCTTTTACAGGGGGAGCTAATGAAAAACTGTTTTTT. It translates to CSAFTGGANEKLFF.